This section outlines one TCR beta chain sequence together with its context. The germline CDR1 and CDR2 sequences are SGHVS and FQNEAQ. The ends were cut back, 1 base at V and 8 bases at J, with 11 bases in the middle. The CDR3 has 14 residues. Sequencing was performed with immunoSEQ multiplex PCR; in TCRdb, only in-frame clones are kept and a portion is missing. The sample lists 34,000 or so clones, 85% to 90% occurring once. The data stem from a study of OX40 agonist ivuxolimab in advanced cancers. This TCR derives from an adult with an advanced solid tumor such as melanoma, head and neck, liver or kidney cancer. The specimen comprised CD4+ or CD8+ T cells sorted from blood, sampled in a trial of the OX40 agonist ivuxolimab. The chain couples TRBV7-8 to TRBJ1-4, with no clear D. CDR3 in DNA: TGTGCCAGCAGCTTAGTCAGTACACCCGAAAAACTGTTTTTT. Amino acid sequence: CASSLVSTPEKLFF.